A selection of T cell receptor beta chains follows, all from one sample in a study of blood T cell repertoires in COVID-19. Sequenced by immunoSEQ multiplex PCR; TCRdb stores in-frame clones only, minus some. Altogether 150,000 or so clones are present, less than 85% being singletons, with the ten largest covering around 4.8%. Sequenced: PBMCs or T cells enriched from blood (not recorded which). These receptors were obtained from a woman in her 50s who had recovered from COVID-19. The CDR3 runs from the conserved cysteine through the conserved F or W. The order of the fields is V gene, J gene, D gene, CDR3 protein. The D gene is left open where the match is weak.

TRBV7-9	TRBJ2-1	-	CASSPRGSGFRSLYDEQFF
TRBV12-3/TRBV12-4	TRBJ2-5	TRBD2	CASRGGLAKTQYF
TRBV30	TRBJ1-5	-	CAWIGGCNQPQHF
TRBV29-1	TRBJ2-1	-	CSVVVAAGRDNEQFF
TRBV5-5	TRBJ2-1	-	CASSGLIDNEQFF
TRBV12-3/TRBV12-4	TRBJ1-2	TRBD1	CASRTGLDGYTF
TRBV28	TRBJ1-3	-	CASRTWPGGTIYF
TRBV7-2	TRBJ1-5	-	CASSSQAYSNQPQHF
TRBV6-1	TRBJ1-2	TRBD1	CASSELTGFGGYTF
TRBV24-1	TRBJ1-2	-	CATSDPHGGNYGYTF
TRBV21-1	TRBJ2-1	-	CASKPPGQGKANEQFF
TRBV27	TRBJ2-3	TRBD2	CASSSWTSGSTDTQYF
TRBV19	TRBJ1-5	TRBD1	CASSIYRGNPSNQPQHF
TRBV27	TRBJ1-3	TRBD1	CASSSYGQGTYGNTIYF
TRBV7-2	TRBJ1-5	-	CASSLDSRGGQPQHF
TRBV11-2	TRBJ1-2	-	CASSLAPGAANYGYTF
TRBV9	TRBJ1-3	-	CASSEISVGNTIYF
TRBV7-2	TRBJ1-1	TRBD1	CASSSQGGDTEAFF
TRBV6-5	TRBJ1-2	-	CASSYSSEGYGYTF
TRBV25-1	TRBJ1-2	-	CASRGRTAWGYTF
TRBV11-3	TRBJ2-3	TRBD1	CASSLGTGHTDTQYF
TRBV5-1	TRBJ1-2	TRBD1	CASSYGQGGWYGYTF
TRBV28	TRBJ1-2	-	CASSSGEGGGYTF
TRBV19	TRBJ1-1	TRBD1	CASTPDRASTEAFF
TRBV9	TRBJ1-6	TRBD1	CASSTGTGGNSPLHF
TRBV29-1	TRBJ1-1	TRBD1	CSVMGQLNTEAFF
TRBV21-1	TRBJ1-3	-	CASSKPTGKGGNTIYF
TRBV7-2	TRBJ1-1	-	CASSLNGGTEAFF
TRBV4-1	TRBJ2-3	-	CASSRRGGNTDTQYF
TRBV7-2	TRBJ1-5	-	CASSPEQLDQPQHF
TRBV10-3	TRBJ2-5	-	CAISETGMPRWEETQYF
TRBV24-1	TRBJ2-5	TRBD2	CATSPGGGETQYF
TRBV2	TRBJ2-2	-	CAGRASGAGELFF
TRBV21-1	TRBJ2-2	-	CASSKEGGGVTGELFF
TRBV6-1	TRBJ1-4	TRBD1	CASSVGTGGIWTNEKLFF
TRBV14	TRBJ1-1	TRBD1	CASSREGQLNTEAFF
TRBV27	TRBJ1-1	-	CASSSGGDEAFF
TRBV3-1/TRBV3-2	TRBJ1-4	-	CASSYGQGQEKLFF
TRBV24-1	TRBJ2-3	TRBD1	CATSQTGGTDTQYF
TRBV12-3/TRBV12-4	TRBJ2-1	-	CASRIRGSEQFF
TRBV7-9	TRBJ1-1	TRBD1	CASSLMGQGGEAFF
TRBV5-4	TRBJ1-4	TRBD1	CASSSGQTNEKLFF
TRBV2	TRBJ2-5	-	CASYFSTRQGTQYF
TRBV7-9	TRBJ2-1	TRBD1	CASSLMDRGREQFF
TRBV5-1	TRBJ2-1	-	CASSLVRVSYNEQFF
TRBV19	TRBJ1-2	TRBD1	CATQGESGDYGYTF
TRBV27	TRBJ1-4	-	CASSDSRRLAQNEKLFF
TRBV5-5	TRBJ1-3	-	CASSFEAGRTTGNTIYF